This T cell receptor beta chain emerged from a study of blood T cell repertoires in COVID-19. As for the study in general: Researchers got acute and convalescent COVID-19 samples from the United States, Italy and Spain. T cells, B-cell-depleted T cells, or PBMCs provided the cDNA or gDNA that served as material.

This CDR3 comprises 14 residues. V was trimmed by 7 bases and J by 11 bases, leaving 18 bases between them. Germline CDR1 and CDR2: MNHEY and SVGAGI. In the authors' methods: Estimates of nucleated cell counts were drawn from the amplification of reference gene primers. The assay was immunoSEQ multiplex PCR, and TCRdb's table has in-frame clones only and misses some. That table gives V, J and clone size, and the DNA gave D and trimming. The repertoire consists of under 150,000 clones, with about 85% occurring once and the leading ten covering roughly 1.5%. This clone was seen only once. The rearrangement links TRBV6-5 to TRBJ1-6; TRBD1 is a possible D gene (6 bases). The source of this sequence is a man aged 50 or older with acute or convalescent COVID-19. Sequencing was carried out using peripheral blood. CDR3 in amino acids: CASTVGGAEAPLHF. The DNA for the CDR3 is TGTGCCAGCACCGTGGGGGGGGCAGAGGCACCCCTCCACTTT.